This T cell receptor (beta chain) was identified in a study of vaccination and CD4 T cells after COVID-19. Comments on this clonotype: The antigen is unknown.

Trimming cost V 4 bases and J 5 bases, with 17 bases left between them. The CDR3 is 15 amino acids. Germline V CDR1 and CDR2: SGHAT, FQNNGV. An Oncomine TCR Beta short-read assay was used to sequence the DNA from cultured CD4+ T cells. DNA came from CD4+ T cells after culture. TCRdb reprocessed the PCR reads with MiXCR, giving one entry per CDR3 protein. The table includes roughly 7,400 distinct CDR3 sequences, 35% to 45% detected once. Described treatment: approximately nine-day PBMC culture with coronavirus spike peptide pools or control peptides (ViraFEST assay). Investigators obtained the unexposed donor's CD4+ T cells before the COVID-19 pandemic (2011-2018). ViraFEST stimulated the growth of antigen-specific T cells using peptide pools and subsequently profiled their TCRs by sequencing. Wells contained under 2.5 million PBMCs each, and these were cultured with roughly 10 IU/ml IL-2 and roughly 9.5 ug/ml peptide pools. Fresh medium (containing IL-2) replaced half the medium on days 3 and 7.

The TCR comes from a human donor in good health. The chain joins TRBV11-2 to TRBJ2-5, with D possibly being TRBD2 (6 bases). Sequencing was done on a sample of CD4+ T cells from blood, cultured in vitro. Here the CDR3 reads CASSYSSGEVETQYF. DNA of the CDR3: TGTGCCAGCAGCTATAGCAGTGGGGAGGTTGAGACCCAGTACTTC.